This is a list of T cell receptor beta chains from one sample in a study of cytomegalovirus exposure and HLA in healthy donors. Clones were read by immunoSEQ multiplex PCR, and TCRdb kept only the in-frame ones, dropping some. The sample lists 60,000 to 75,000 clones; approximately 79% were seen once. The material sequenced was PBMCs. The receptors stem from a woman aged 30 to 39 in good health and CMV-seronegative. Each CDR3 is given with its conserved first and last residue. The order of the fields is D gene, clone size, V gene, J gene, CDR3 length, CDR3 DNA, CDR3 protein. A D gene is named only where the DNA matches it firmly. Size values are once, few and many counts, or a class for expanded clones, and some rows have none.

d_call: -; clone_size: -; v_call: TRBV7-9; j_call: TRBJ2-1; cdr3_length: 12; cdr3_nt: TGTGCCAGCAGCTTAGGAGACAATGAGCAGTTCTTC; cdr3_aa: CASSLGDNEQFF
d_call: TRBD1; clone_size: -; v_call: TRBV6-6; j_call: TRBJ1-2; cdr3_length: 14; cdr3_nt: TGTGCCAGCAGGCCAACAGGGGGGACTTATGGCTACACCTTC; cdr3_aa: CASRPTGGTYGYTF
d_call: TRBD2; clone_size: -; v_call: TRBV25-1; j_call: TRBJ2-1; cdr3_length: 15; cdr3_nt: TGTGCCAGCAGTTTAGCGGGAGAAGGGCTCAATGAGCAGTTCTTC; cdr3_aa: CASSLAGEGLNEQFF
d_call: -; clone_size: -; v_call: TRBV5-6; j_call: TRBJ1-2; cdr3_length: 14; cdr3_nt: TGTGCCAGCAGTTCAATACAGGGAGACTATGGCTACACCTTC; cdr3_aa: CASSSIQGDYGYTF
d_call: TRBD1; clone_size: -; v_call: TRBV4-1; j_call: TRBJ1-1; cdr3_length: 15; cdr3_nt: TGCGCCAGCAGCCAGGTTGACAGGGAGAGGGCTGAAGCTTTCTTT; cdr3_aa: CASSQVDRERAEAFF
d_call: -; clone_size: -; v_call: TRBV19; j_call: TRBJ1-4; cdr3_length: 13; cdr3_nt: TGTGCCAGCCAGGGTCGGGCTAATGAAAAACTGTTTTTT; cdr3_aa: CASQGRANEKLFF
d_call: -; clone_size: once; v_call: TRBV7-2; j_call: TRBJ2-5; cdr3_length: 12; cdr3_nt: TGTGCCAGCAGCCAATACCAAGAGACCCAGTACTTC; cdr3_aa: CASSQYQETQYF
d_call: TRBD2; clone_size: -; v_call: TRBV28; j_call: TRBJ2-3; cdr3_length: 17; cdr3_nt: TGTGCCAGCAGCCAATCTAGCGGGGCGGGGACCACAGATACGCAGTATTTT; cdr3_aa: CASSQSSGAGTTDTQYF
d_call: TRBD2; clone_size: -; v_call: TRBV28; j_call: TRBJ2-1; cdr3_length: 17; cdr3_nt: TGTGCCAGCAGTTGGGAGGGGTCGGGAGACGCCTACAATGAGCAGTTCTTC; cdr3_aa: CASSWEGSGDAYNEQFF
d_call: TRBD2; clone_size: -; v_call: TRBV11-3; j_call: TRBJ2-1; cdr3_length: 17; cdr3_nt: TGTGCCAGCAGCACCAGGACTAGCGGAGGGCTGAACAATGAGCAGTTCTTC; cdr3_aa: CASSTRTSGGLNNEQFF
d_call: TRBD1; clone_size: -; v_call: TRBV5-4; j_call: TRBJ1-1; cdr3_length: 15; cdr3_nt: TGTGCCAGCAGCTTGGAAATGGCAGGGGGCACTGAAGCTTTCTTT; cdr3_aa: CASSLEMAGGTEAFF
d_call: TRBD1; clone_size: once; v_call: TRBV10-1; j_call: TRBJ2-2; cdr3_length: 15; cdr3_nt: TGCGCCAGCAGCAAGGACAGGGCCGACACCGGGGAGCTGTTTTTT; cdr3_aa: CASSKDRADTGELFF
d_call: TRBD1; clone_size: -; v_call: TRBV6-6; j_call: TRBJ2-3; cdr3_length: 16; cdr3_nt: TGTGCCAGCAGTTCCACGACAGGGCAAGGCACAGATACGCAGTATTTT; cdr3_aa: CASSSTTGQGTDTQYF
d_call: -; clone_size: -; v_call: TRBV19; j_call: TRBJ1-5; cdr3_length: 16; cdr3_nt: TGTGCCAGTAGTATACAGGGGAGTGGGAGCAATCAGCCCCAGCATTTT; cdr3_aa: CASSIQGSGSNQPQHF
d_call: TRBD1; clone_size: -; v_call: TRBV7-3; j_call: TRBJ1-1; cdr3_length: 15; cdr3_nt: TGTGCCAGCAGCCCACCGGGACAGGGGAAGACTGAAGCTTTCTTT; cdr3_aa: CASSPPGQGKTEAFF
d_call: -; clone_size: few; v_call: TRBV2; j_call: TRBJ2-7; cdr3_length: 14; cdr3_nt: TGTGCCAGTATTCCGGGACAAAGCTCCTACGAGCAGTACTTC; cdr3_aa: CASIPGQSSYEQYF
d_call: -; clone_size: -; v_call: TRBV13; j_call: TRBJ1-5; cdr3_length: 15; cdr3_nt: TGTGCCAGCAGCCTGGGCCGGGGGGCACGGCAGCCCCAGCATTTT; cdr3_aa: CASSLGRGARQPQHF
d_call: -; clone_size: -; v_call: TRBV21-1; j_call: TRBJ2-5; cdr3_length: 14; cdr3_nt: TGTGCCAGCAGCTCCCCGAGGGTCCAAGAGACCCAGTACTTC; cdr3_aa: CASSSPRVQETQYF
d_call: -; clone_size: -; v_call: TRBV11-3; j_call: TRBJ1-1; cdr3_length: 13; cdr3_nt: TGTGCCAGCAGCTTCAGGGAGAACACTGAAGCTTTCTTT; cdr3_aa: CASSFRENTEAFF
d_call: TRBD2; clone_size: -; v_call: TRBV7-6; j_call: TRBJ2-5; cdr3_length: 15; cdr3_nt: TGTGCCAGCAGCCCCTCGTCACTAGCGGGGGGGACCCAGTACTTC; cdr3_aa: CASSPSSLAGGTQYF
d_call: TRBD2; clone_size: -; v_call: TRBV4-3; j_call: TRBJ2-2; cdr3_length: 14; cdr3_nt: TGCGCCAGCAGCCAAGGACTAGCGCCCGGGGAGCTGTTTTTT; cdr3_aa: CASSQGLAPGELFF
d_call: -; clone_size: once; v_call: TRBV7-3; j_call: TRBJ2-1; cdr3_length: 13; cdr3_nt: TGTGCCAGCAGCTTTACAGGGACCCATGAGCAGTTCTTC; cdr3_aa: CASSFTGTHEQFF
d_call: TRBD1; clone_size: -; v_call: TRBV9; j_call: TRBJ2-1; cdr3_length: 17; cdr3_nt: TGTGCCAGCAGCGTAGCGGTTGAGGGGACAGGGCTAAATGAGCAGTTCTTC; cdr3_aa: CASSVAVEGTGLNEQFF
d_call: TRBD1; clone_size: -; v_call: TRBV6-5; j_call: TRBJ2-3; cdr3_length: 15; cdr3_nt: TGTGCCAGCAGCCAAGGTGACAGGGCTAAGAATACGCAGTATTTT; cdr3_aa: CASSQGDRAKNTQYF
d_call: TRBD2; clone_size: -; v_call: TRBV19; j_call: TRBJ2-1; cdr3_length: 14; cdr3_nt: TGTGCCAGTAGCGGCGGGAGGGATTACAATGAGCAGTTCTTC; cdr3_aa: CASSGGRDYNEQFF
d_call: -; clone_size: -; v_call: TRBV7-9; j_call: TRBJ2-1; cdr3_length: 14; cdr3_nt: TGTGCCAGCAGCTTAGGGACAGAAGACAATGAGCAGTTCTTC; cdr3_aa: CASSLGTEDNEQFF
d_call: TRBD1; clone_size: few; v_call: TRBV7-2; j_call: TRBJ1-1; cdr3_length: 15; cdr3_nt: TGTGCCAGCATCCGTGAGGGGGCCTTGAACACTGAAGCTTTCTTT; cdr3_aa: CASIREGALNTEAFF
d_call: -; clone_size: -; v_call: TRBV7-2; j_call: TRBJ1-1; cdr3_length: 15; cdr3_nt: TGTGCCAGCAGCTCCCGGTCAGGGGAGAACACTGAAGCTTTCTTT; cdr3_aa: CASSSRSGENTEAFF
d_call: -; clone_size: -; v_call: TRBV18; j_call: TRBJ1-4; cdr3_length: 14; cdr3_nt: TGTGCCAGCTCAGCAGGGGCGACTAATGAAAAACTGTTTTTT; cdr3_aa: CASSAGATNEKLFF
d_call: -; clone_size: -; v_call: TRBV7-6; j_call: TRBJ2-2; cdr3_length: 17; cdr3_nt: TGTGCCAGCAGCCCTAGGGATGGCGGGGGCAACACCGGGGAGCTGTTTTTT; cdr3_aa: CASSPRDGGGNTGELFF
d_call: TRBD1; clone_size: -; v_call: TRBV19; j_call: TRBJ2-2; cdr3_length: 17; cdr3_nt: TGTGCCAGTACCCAATTTATGTGGGACAGGGTTTTCCCGGAGCTGTTTTTT; cdr3_aa: CASTQFMWDRVFPELFF
d_call: TRBD1; clone_size: -; v_call: TRBV6-1; j_call: TRBJ1-5; cdr3_length: 13; cdr3_nt: TGTGCCAGCAGGCCGGGACAGAATCAGCCCCAGCATTTT; cdr3_aa: CASRPGQNQPQHF
d_call: TRBD2; clone_size: -; v_call: TRBV5-1; j_call: TRBJ2-3; cdr3_length: 15; cdr3_nt: TGCGCCAGCAGCTTGGCGGGGGGAAGCACAGATACGCAGTATTTT; cdr3_aa: CASSLAGGSTDTQYF
d_call: -; clone_size: -; v_call: TRBV30; j_call: TRBJ1-3; cdr3_length: 14; cdr3_nt: TGTGCCTTTAGATACCGAGACTCTGGAAACACCATATATTTT; cdr3_aa: CAFRYRDSGNTIYF
d_call: TRBD2; clone_size: -; v_call: TRBV7-2; j_call: TRBJ2-5; cdr3_length: 17; cdr3_nt: TGTGCCAGCAGCTTAGTCCCAGCGGGGGGTGGGCAAGAGACCCAGTACTTC; cdr3_aa: CASSLVPAGGGQETQYF
d_call: -; clone_size: -; v_call: TRBV5-6; j_call: TRBJ2-7; cdr3_length: 15; cdr3_nt: TGTGCCAGCAGCTTGGCCGGGGTCATCTCCTACGAGCAGTACTTC; cdr3_aa: CASSLAGVISYEQYF
d_call: TRBD1; clone_size: -; v_call: TRBV10-3; j_call: TRBJ1-2; cdr3_length: 14; cdr3_nt: TGTGCCATCAGTGAGTCTAGGGGGCAGGATGGCTACACCTTC; cdr3_aa: CAISESRGQDGYTF
d_call: -; clone_size: -; v_call: TRBV18; j_call: TRBJ2-7; cdr3_length: 14; cdr3_nt: TGTGCCAGCTCACGGAGTGGCACCGACTACGAGCAGTACTTC; cdr3_aa: CASSRSGTDYEQYF
d_call: TRBD1; clone_size: -; v_call: TRBV10-3; j_call: TRBJ1-2; cdr3_length: 15; cdr3_nt: TGTGCCATCAGTGAGTCTGCAGGGGGAGAGTATGGCTACACCTTC; cdr3_aa: CAISESAGGEYGYTF
d_call: TRBD2; clone_size: -; v_call: TRBV9; j_call: TRBJ2-2; cdr3_length: 17; cdr3_nt: TGTGCCAGCAGCGTAGTGGGGTTAGCGGGGGACACCGGGGAGCTGTTTTTT; cdr3_aa: CASSVVGLAGDTGELFF
d_call: -; clone_size: -; v_call: TRBV21-1; j_call: TRBJ1-2; cdr3_length: 16; cdr3_nt: -; cdr3_aa: CASSKVGPGTQYGYTF
d_call: -; clone_size: -; v_call: TRBV5-1; j_call: TRBJ2-3; cdr3_length: 15; cdr3_nt: TGCGCCAGCAGCTGGGCAGGGAGGTCGACAGATACGCAGTATTTT; cdr3_aa: CASSWAGRSTDTQYF
d_call: -; clone_size: -; v_call: TRBV7-9; j_call: TRBJ2-1; cdr3_length: 14; cdr3_nt: TGTGCCAGCAGCTTCTTTAAGGGGTTCCATGAGCAGTTCTTC; cdr3_aa: CASSFFKGFHEQFF
d_call: TRBD2; clone_size: -; v_call: TRBV6-1; j_call: TRBJ2-1; cdr3_length: 16; cdr3_nt: TGTGCCGCCAGTCAAGTGGCACTAGCGGGATACAATGAGCAGTTCTTC; cdr3_aa: CAASQVALAGYNEQFF